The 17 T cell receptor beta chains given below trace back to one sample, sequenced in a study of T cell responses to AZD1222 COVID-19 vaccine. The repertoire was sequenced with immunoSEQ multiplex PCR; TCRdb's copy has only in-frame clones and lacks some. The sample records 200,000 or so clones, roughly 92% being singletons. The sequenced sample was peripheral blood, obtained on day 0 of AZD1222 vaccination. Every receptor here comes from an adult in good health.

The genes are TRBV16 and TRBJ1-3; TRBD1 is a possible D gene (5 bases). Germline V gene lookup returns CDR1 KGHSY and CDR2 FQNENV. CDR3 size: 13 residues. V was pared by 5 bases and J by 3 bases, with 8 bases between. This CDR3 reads CASSSDSGNTIYF. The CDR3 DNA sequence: TGTGCCAGCAGCAGCGACAGTGGAAACACCATATATTTT.

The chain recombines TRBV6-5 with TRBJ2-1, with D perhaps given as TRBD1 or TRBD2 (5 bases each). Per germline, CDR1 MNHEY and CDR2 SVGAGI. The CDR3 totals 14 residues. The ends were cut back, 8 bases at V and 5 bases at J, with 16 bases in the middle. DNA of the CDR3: TGTGCCAGCGAGGGGACCGCGGGTCACAATGAGCAGTTCTTC. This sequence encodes CASEGTAGHNEQFF.

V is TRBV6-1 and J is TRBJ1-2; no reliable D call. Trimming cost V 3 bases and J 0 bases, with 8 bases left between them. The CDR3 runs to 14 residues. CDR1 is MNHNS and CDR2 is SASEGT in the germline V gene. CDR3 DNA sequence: TGTGCCAGCAGTGATGGGCTTTCTAACTATGGCTACACCTTC. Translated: CASSDGLSNYGYTF.

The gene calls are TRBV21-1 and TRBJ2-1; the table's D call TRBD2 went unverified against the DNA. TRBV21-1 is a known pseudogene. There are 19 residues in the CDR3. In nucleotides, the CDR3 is TGTGCCAGCAGCCTAAGAGGGCTAGCGGGGGGGAAGATCTACAATGAGCAGTTCTTC. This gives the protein CASSLRGLAGGKIYNEQFF.

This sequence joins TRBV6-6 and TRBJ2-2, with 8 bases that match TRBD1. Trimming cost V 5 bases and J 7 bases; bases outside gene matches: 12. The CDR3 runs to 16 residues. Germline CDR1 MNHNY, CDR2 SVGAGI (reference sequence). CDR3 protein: CASSPHLTGGDGELFF. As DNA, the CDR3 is TGTGCCAGCAGTCCGCACCTCACAGGGGGTGACGGGGAGCTGTTTTTT.

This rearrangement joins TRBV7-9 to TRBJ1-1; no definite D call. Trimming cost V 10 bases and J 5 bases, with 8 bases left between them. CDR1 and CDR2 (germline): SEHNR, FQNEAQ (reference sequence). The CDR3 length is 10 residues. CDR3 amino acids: CATGGTEAFF. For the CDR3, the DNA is TGTGCCACCGGTGGAACTGAAGCTTTCTTT.

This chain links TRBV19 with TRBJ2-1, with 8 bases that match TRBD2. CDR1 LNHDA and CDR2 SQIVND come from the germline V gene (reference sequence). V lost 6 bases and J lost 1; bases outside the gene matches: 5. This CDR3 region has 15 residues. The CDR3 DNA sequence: TGTGCCAGTAGCAGCGGGAGTACGTCCTACAATGAGCAGTTCTTC. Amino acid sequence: CASSSGSTSYNEQFF.

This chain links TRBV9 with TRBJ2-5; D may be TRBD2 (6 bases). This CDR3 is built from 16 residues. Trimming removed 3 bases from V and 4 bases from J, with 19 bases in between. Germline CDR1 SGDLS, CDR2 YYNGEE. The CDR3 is CASSDFSSGTGETQYF. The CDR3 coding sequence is TGTGCCAGCAGCGACTTTTCATCTGGGACTGGAGAGACCCAGTACTTC.

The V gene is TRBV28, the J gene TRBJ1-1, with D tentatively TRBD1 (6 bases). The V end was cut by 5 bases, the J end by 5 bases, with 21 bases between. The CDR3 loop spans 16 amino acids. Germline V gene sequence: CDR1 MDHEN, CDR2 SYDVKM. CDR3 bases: TGTGCCAGCAGTGGGCCGGGGGCAAGAAGTCGGACTGAAGCTTTCTTT. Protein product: CASSGPGARSRTEAFF.

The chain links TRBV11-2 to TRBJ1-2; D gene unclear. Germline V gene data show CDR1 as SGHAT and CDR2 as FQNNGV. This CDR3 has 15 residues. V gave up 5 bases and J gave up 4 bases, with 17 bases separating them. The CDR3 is CASSLKDISPYGYTF. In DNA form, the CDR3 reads TGTGCCAGCAGCCTTAAGGATATCTCGCCCTATGGCTACACCTTC.

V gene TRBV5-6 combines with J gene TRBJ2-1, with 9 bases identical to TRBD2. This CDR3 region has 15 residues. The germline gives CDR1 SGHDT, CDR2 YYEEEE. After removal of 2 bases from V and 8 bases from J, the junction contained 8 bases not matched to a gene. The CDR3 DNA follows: TGTGCCAGCAGCTTTAGTACTAGCGGGTTAGATGAGCAGTTCTTC. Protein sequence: CASSFSTSGLDEQFF. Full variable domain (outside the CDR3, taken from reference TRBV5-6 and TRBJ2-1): DAGVTQSPTHLIKTRGQQVTLRCSPKSGHDTVSWYQQALGQGPQFIFQYYEEEERQRGNFPDRFSGHQFPNYSSELNVNALLLGDSALYLCASSFSTSGLDEQFFGPGTRLTVL.

The CDR3 DNA is TGTGCCAGCAGGGGCCCCAGGGAGAACACTGAAGCTTTCTTT. Residues: CASRGPRENTEAFF. This sequence joins TRBV28 and TRBJ1-1; TRBD1 might be the D (5 bases). This CDR3 is built from 14 residues. The V end lost 6 bases, the J end lost 1 base, and 12 bases lay between the germline ends. CDR1 is MDHEN and CDR2 is SYDVKM in the germline V gene.

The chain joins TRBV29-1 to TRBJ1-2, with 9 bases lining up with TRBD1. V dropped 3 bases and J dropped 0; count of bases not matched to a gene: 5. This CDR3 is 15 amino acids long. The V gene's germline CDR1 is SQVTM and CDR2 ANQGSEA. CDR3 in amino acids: CSVDLGQGANYGYTF. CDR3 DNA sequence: TGCAGCGTTGATTTGGGACAGGGAGCTAACTATGGCTACACCTTC.

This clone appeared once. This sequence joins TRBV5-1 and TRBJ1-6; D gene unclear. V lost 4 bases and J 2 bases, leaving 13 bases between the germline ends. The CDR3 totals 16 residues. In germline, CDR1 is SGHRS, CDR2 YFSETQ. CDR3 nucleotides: TGCGCCAGCAGCGCAAAAGCCGGGACCTATAATTCACCCCTCCACTTT. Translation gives CASSAKAGTYNSPLHF. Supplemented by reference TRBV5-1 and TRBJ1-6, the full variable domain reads KAGVTQTPRYLIKTRGQQVTLSCSPISGHRSVSWYQQTPGQGLQFLFEYFSETQRNKGNFPGRFSGRQFSNSRSEMNVSTLELGDSALYLCASSAKAGTYNSPLHFGNGTRLTVT.

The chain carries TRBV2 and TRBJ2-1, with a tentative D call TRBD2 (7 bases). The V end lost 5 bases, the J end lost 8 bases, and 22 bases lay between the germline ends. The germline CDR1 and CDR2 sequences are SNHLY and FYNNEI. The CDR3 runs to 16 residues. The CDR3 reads CASSFLGGGGSDEQFF. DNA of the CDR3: TGTGCCAGCAGTTTTTTAGGGGGGGGAGGGTCGGATGAGCAGTTCTTC.

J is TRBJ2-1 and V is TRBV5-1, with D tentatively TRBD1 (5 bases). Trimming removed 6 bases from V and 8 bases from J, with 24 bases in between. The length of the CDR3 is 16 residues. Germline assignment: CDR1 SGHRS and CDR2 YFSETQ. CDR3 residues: CASTLWVQSLRDEQFF. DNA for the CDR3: TGCGCCAGCACCCTTTGGGTACAGTCCCTCAGGGATGAGCAGTTCTTC.

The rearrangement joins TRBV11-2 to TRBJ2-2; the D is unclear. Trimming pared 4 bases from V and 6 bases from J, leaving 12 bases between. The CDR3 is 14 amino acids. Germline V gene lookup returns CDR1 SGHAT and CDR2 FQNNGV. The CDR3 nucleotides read TGTGCCAGCAGCTCCACTCGGGCCCCCGGGGAGCTGTTTTTT. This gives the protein CASSSTRAPGELFF.